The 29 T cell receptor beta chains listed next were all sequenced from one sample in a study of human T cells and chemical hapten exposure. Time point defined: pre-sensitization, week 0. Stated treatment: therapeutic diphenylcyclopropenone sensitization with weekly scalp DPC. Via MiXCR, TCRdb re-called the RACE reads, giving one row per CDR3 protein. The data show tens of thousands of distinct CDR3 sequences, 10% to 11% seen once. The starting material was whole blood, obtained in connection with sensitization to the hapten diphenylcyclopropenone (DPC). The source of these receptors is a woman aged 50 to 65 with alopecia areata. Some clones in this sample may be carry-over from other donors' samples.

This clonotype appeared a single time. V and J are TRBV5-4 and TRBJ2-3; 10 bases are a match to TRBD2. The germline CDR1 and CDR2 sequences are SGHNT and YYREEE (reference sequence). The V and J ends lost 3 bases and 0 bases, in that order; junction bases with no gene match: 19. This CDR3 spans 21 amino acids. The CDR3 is CASSSATVLAGAFPSTDTQYF. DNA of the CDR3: TGTGCCAGCAGCTCGGCCACTGTTCTAGCGGGAGCCTTCCCTAGCACAGATACGCAGTATTTT.

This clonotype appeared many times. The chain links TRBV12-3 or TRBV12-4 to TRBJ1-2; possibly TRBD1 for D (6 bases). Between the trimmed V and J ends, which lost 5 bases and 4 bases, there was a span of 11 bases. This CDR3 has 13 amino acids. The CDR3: CASSRQGSYGYTF. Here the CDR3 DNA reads TGTGCCAGCAGTCGCCAGGGGAGCTATGGCTACACCTTC.

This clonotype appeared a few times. The CDR3 DNA reads as TGCGCCAGCAGCCCGACGACTAGCGGGGGATACCCAAGGGCTGAGTACTTC. Protein: CASSPTTSGGYPRAEYF. The J gene is TRBJ2-7, the V gene TRBV4-3, with 12 bases that match TRBD2. Trimming took 4 bases from V and 11 from J; bases not matched to a gene: 18. Germline CDR1 LGHNA, CDR2 YSLEER. The CDR3 is made up of 17 amino acids.

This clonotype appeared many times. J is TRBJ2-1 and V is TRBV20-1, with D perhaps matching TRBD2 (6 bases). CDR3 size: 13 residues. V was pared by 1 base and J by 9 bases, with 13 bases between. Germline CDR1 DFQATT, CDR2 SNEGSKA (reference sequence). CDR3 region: CSARGGDSREQFF. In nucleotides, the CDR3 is TGCAGTGCTAGAGGAGGGGACTCGCGTGAGCAGTTCTTC.

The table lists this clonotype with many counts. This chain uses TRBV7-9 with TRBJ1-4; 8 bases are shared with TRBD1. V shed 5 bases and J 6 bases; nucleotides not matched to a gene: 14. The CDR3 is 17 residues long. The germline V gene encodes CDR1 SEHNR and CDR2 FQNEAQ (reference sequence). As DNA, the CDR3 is TGTGCCAGCAGCCATCCAGGGGGCGCCGGTCGATATGAAAAACTGTTTTTT. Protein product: CASSHPGGAGRYEKLFF.

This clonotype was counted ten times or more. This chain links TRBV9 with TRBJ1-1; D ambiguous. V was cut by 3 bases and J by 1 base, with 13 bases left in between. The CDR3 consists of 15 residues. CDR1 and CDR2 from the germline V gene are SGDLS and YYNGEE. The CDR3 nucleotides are TGTGCCAGCAGCGCGCTACCAGTAGGGAACACTGAAGCTTTCTTT. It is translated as CASSALPVGNTEAFF.

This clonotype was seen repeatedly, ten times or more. CDR3 nucleotides: TGCAGCGTCCCGAACACTCTTCTAGACTGGGGTGAGCAGTTCTTC. It specifies CSVPNTLLDWGEQFF. This rearrangement joins TRBV29-1 to TRBJ2-1; no clear D. Trimming took 6 bases from V and 9 from J, leaving 24 bases between them. The CDR3 loop spans 15 amino acids. Germline CDR1 reads SQVTM; CDR2 reads ANQGSEA.

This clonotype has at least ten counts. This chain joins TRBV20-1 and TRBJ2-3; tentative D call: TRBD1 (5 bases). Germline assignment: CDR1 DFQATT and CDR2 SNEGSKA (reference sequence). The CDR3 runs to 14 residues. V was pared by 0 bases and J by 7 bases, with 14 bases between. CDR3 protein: CSARDPRVVHTQYF. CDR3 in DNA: TGCAGTGCTAGAGATCCCAGGGTGGTACATACGCAGTATTTT.

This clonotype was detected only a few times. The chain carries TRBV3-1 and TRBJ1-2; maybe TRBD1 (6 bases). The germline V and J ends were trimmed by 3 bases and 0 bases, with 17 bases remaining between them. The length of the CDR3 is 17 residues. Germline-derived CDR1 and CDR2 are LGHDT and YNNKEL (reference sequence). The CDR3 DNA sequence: TGTGCCAGCAGCCATATCTCTCCGAGGGGGGCTAACTATGGCTACACCTTC. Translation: CASSHISPRGANYGYTF.

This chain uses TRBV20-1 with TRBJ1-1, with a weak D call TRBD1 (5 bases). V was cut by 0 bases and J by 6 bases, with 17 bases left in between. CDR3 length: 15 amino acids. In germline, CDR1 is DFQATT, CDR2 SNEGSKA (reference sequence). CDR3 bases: TGCAGTGCTAGAGATCTTGCCAGGGAAGGGTCTGAAGCTTTCTTT. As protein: CSARDLAREGSEAFF.

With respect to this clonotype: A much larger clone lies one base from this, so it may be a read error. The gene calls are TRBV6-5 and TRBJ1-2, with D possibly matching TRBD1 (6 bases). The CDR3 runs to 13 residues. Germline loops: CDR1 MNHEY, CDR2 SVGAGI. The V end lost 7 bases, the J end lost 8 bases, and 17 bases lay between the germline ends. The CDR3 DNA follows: TGTGCCAGCACCATAGCAAGGGGGGTAGGCTACACCTTC. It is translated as CASTIARGVGYTF.

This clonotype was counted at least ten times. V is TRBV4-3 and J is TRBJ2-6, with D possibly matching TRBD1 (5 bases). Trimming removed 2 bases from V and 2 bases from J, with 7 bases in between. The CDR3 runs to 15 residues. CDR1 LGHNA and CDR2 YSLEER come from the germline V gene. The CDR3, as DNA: TGCGCCAGCAGCCAATGGGGCGCTGGGGCCAACGTCCTGACTTTC. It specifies CASSQWGAGANVLTF.

CDR3: CASRGAGTVTYEQYF. The CDR3 DNA reads TGTGCCAGCAGGGGGGCCGGGACGGTAACCTACGAGCAGTACTTC. The chain carries TRBV28 and TRBJ2-7; tentatively, D is TRBD1 (6 bases). Germline values: CDR1 MDHEN, CDR2 SYDVKM. The V end lost 6 bases, the J end lost 2 bases, and 17 bases lay between the germline ends. The CDR3 contains 15 residues.

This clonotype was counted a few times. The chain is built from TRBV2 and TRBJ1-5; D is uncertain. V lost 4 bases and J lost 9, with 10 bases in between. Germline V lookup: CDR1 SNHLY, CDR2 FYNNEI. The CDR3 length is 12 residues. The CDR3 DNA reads TGTGCCAGCAGTGGGGAAGGGCGGCCCCAGCATTTT. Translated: CASSGEGRPQHF.

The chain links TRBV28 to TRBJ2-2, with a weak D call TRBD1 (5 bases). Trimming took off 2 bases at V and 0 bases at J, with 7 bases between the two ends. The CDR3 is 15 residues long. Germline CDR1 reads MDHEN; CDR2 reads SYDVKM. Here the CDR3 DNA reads TGTGCCAGCAGTTTAGGGGCCTCGAACACCGGGGAGCTGTTTTTT. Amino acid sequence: CASSLGASNTGELFF.

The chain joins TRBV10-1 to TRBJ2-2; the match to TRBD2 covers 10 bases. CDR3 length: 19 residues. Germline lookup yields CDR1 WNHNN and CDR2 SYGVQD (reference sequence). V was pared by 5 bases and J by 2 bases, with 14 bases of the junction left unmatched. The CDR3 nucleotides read TGCGCCAGCAGTCATTCGCAGGGCCTAGCGGGAGACAACACCGGGGAGCTGTTTTTT. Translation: CASSHSQGLAGDNTGELFF.

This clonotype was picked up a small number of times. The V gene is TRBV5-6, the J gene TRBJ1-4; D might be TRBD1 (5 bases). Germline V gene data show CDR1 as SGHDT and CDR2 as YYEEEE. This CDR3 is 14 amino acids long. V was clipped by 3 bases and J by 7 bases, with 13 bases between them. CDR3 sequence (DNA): TGTGCCAGCAGCTCAGGGACGGGGAGTGAAAAACTGTTTTTT. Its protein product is CASSSGTGSEKLFF. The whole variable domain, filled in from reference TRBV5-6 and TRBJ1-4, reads DAGVTQSPTHLIKTRGQQVTLRCSPKSGHDTVSWYQQALGQGPQFIFQYYEEEERQRGNFPDRFSGHQFPNYSSELNVNALLLGDSALYLCASSSGTGSEKLFFGSGTQLSVL.

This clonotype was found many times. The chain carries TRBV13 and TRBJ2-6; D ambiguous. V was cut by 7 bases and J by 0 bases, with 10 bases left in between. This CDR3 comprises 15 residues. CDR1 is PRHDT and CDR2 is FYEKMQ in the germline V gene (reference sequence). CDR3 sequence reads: CASTLLGSGANVLTF. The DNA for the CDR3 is TGTGCCAGCACCCTACTCGGCTCTGGGGCCAACGTCCTGACTTTC.

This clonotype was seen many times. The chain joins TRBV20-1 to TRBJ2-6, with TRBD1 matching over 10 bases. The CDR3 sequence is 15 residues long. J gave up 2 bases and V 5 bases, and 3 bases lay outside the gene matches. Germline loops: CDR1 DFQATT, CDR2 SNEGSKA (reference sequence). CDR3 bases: TGCAGTGCTCCCGGACAGGGGGCTGGGGCCAACGTCCTGACTTTC. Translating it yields CSAPGQGAGANVLTF.

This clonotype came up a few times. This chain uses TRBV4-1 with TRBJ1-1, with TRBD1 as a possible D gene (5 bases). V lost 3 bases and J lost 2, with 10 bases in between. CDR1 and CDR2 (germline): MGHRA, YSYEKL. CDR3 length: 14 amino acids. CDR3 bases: TGCGCCAGCAGCCAGCCGGGGGTAAACACTGAAGCTTTCTTT. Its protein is CASSQPGVNTEAFF.

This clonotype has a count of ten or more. CDR3 coding DNA: TGCGCCAGCAGACCCCTCGGACGACAGAACACCATATATTTT. Protein sequence: CASRPLGRQNTIYF. This chain connects TRBV5-1 to TRBJ1-3, with D perhaps matching TRBD1 (5 bases). Trimming shortened V by 5 bases and J by 7 bases, and 16 bases separated the two germline ends. Per germline, CDR1 SGHRS and CDR2 YFSETQ. The length of the CDR3 is 14 residues.

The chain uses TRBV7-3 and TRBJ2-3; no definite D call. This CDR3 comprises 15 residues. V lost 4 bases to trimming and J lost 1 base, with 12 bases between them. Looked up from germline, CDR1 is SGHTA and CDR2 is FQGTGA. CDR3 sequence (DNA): TGTGCCAGCAGCTCCATGCCAGTCCGCACAGATACGCAGTATTTT. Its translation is CASSSMPVRTDTQYF.

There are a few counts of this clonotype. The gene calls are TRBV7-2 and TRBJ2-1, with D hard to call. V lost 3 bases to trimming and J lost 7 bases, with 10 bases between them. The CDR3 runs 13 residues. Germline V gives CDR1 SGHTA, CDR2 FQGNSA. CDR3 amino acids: CASSLSAGNEQFF. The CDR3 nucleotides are TGTGCCAGCAGCTTGTCCGCCGGGAATGAGCAGTTCTTC.

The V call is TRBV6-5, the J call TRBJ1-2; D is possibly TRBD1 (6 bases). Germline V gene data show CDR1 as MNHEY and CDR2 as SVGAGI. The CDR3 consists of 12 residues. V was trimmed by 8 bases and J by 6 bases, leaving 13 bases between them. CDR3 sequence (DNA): TGTGCCAGCCCCAAGTCAGGGGATGGCTACACCTTC. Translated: CASPKSGDGYTF.

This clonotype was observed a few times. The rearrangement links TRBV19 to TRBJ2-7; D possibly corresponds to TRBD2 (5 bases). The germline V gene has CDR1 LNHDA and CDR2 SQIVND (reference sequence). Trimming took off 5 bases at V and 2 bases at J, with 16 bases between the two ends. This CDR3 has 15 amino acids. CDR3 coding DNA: TGTGCCAGTAGTGGACGACTCCGAGGGCCCTACGAGCAGTACTTC. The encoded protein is CASSGRLRGPYEQYF.

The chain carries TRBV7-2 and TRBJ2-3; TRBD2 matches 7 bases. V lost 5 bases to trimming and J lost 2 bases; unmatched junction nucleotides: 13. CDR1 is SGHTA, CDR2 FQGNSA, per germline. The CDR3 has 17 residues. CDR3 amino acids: CASSPAGGRLNTDTQYF. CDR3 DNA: TGTGCCAGCAGCCCCGCCGGCGGGAGACTAAACACAGATACGCAGTATTTT.

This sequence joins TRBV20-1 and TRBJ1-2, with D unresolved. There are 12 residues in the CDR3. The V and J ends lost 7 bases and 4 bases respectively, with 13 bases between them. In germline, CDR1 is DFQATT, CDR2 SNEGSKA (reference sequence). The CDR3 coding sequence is TGCAGTGGCTCGGACGTTGGCTATGGCTACACCTTC. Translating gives CSGSDVGYGYTF.

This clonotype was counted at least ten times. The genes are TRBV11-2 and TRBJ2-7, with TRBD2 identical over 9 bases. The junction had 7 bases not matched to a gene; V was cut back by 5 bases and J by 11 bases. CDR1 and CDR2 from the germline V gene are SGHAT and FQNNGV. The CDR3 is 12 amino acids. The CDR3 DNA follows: TGTGCCAGCAGCCCGACTAGCGGAAAAAAGTACTTC. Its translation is CASSPTSGKKYF.

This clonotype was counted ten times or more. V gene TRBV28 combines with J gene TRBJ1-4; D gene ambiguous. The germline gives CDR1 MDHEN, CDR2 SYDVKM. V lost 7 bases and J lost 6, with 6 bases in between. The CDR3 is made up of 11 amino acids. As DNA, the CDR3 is TGTGCCAGCACAGTGGATGAAAAACTGTTTTTT. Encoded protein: CASTVDEKLFF.